This TCR beta chain was identified in a study of identical twins. One entry per CDR3 protein results from TCRdb running MiXCR on the 5' RACE reads. The table shows about 280,000 distinct CDR3 sequences, with around 8.8% occurring only once. Study-level points and caveats: Twins shared out-of-frame alpha sequences with excess low generation probability. The presence of invariant MAIT and iNKT cells could partly confound analyses of zero-insertion sequences.

The length of the CDR3 is 15 residues. V dropped 7 bases and J dropped 4; count of bases not matched to a gene: 8. Germline V gene lookup returns CDR1 SNHLY and CDR2 FYNNEI. A word on this clonotype: What it recognizes is unknown.

The data also belong to a second study, concerning yellow fever vaccine responses in identical twins.

The gene calls are TRBV2 and TRBJ2-5; 11 bases fit TRBD2. Sequences were obtained from memory (CD45RO+) T cells sorted from blood. This clonotype originated in a woman younger than 30 in good health. The CDR3 DNA reads as TGTGCCAGCATCTCCGGGCTAGCGGGAGGAGAGACCCAGTACTTC. Translation: CASISGLAGGETQYF.